The table lists the clone carrying this TCR beta chain with many counts. Arm-PCR of CDR3 regions and iRepertoire HTBI primers were used to build TCR beta libraries. TCRdb called the multiplex PCR reads again in MiXCR, with one record for every CDR3 protein. Of hundreds of thousands of distinct CDR3 sequences listed, approximately 12% are singletons. Time point meaning: newly diagnosed GD, antithyroid drugs for less than 3 months. Isolated PBMC RNA provided the starting material for the TCR library. The data were taken from a study of regulatory T cells in long-lasting Graves disease. This CDR3 has 15 amino acids. The J segment lost 7 bases and the V segment lost 4 bases, leaving 6 bases of the junction unmatched. These sequences were also reported in another study, on T cells in Graves' hyperthyroidism and ophthalmopathy.

This TCR was recovered from a woman aged 25 to 39 with Graves disease. The V gene is TRBV12-3 or TRBV12-4, the J gene TRBJ1-6, with 8 positions matching TRBD1. The material sequenced was peripheral blood mononuclear cells (PBMCs), taken at new diagnosis, from a patient treated with antithyroid drugs. The CDR3 bases are TGTGCCAGCAGTTATGGACAGGGTTTAAATTCACCCCTCCACTTT. The encoded protein is CASSYGQGLNSPLHF.